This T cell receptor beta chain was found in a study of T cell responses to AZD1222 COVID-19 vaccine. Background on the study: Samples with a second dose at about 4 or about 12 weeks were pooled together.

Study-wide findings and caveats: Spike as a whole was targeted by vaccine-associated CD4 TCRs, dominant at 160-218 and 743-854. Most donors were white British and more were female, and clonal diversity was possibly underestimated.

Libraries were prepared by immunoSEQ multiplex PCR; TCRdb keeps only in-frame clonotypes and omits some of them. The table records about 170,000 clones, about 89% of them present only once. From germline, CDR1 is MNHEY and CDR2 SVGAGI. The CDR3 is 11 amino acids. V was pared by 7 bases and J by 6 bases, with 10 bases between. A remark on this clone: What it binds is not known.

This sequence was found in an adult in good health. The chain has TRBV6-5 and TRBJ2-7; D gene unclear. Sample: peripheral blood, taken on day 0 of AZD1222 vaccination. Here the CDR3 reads CASTNLGEQYF. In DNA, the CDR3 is TGTGCCAGCACGAACCTCGGCGAGCAGTACTTC.